Each of the 24 T cell receptor beta chains below was sequenced from the same sample in a study of PD-L1 blockade in urothelial cancer. Sequencing used immunoSEQ multiplex PCR; TCRdb keeps in-frame clones, though not all of them. The table shows fewer than 30,000 clones, with under 90% occurring only once. Specified time point: peripheral blood 6 weeks after treatment start. The sequencing here drew on PBMCs, taken around atezolizumab (anti-PD-L1) treatment. The receptor source for this set is a man in his 70s with urothelial cancer.

This chain joins TRBV6-5 and TRBJ2-3; maybe TRBD1 (5 bases). Between the trimmed V and J ends, which lost 6 bases and 3 bases, there was a span of 16 bases. Germline V gene sequence: CDR1 MNHEY, CDR2 SVGAGI. This CDR3 is built from 15 residues. The CDR3 protein is CASRSHGAGTDTQYF. CDR3 nucleotides: TGTGCCAGCAGGAGTCATGGGGCCGGAACAGATACGCAGTATTTT.

The rearrangement joins TRBV19 to TRBJ2-2; D may be TRBD1 (5 bases). V was clipped by 7 bases and J by 4 bases, with 13 bases between them. Germline assignment: CDR1 LNHDA and CDR2 SQIVND (reference sequence). This CDR3 comprises 14 residues. The DNA of the CDR3 is TGTGCCAGTACCCCCAGACAGACCACCGGGGAGCTGTTTTTT. The encoded protein is CASTPRQTTGELFF.

The chain is built from TRBV18 and TRBJ2-2; TRBD1 aligns across 9 bases. J gave up 4 bases and V 4 bases, and 4 bases lay outside the gene matches. Germline CDR1 and CDR2: KGHSH and LQKENI. The CDR3 spans 15 residues. CDR3 nucleotides: TGTGCCAGCTCACGGGACAGGGCCAGCACCGGGGAGCTGTTTTTT. Amino acids: CASSRDRASTGELFF.

The chain joins TRBV28 to TRBJ1-2; D remains unclear. CDR1 is MDHEN and CDR2 is SYDVKM in the germline V gene. V shed 3 bases and J shed 2 bases, with 7 bases lying between them. The CDR3 length is 13 residues. The CDR3 loop reads CASSLGKNYGYTF. The CDR3 DNA reads TGTGCCAGCAGTTTGGGCAAGAACTATGGCTACACCTTC.

This chain joins TRBV2 and TRBJ2-2; TRBD2 aligns across 10 bases. Trimming removed 1 base from V and 0 bases from J; junction bases left unmatched: 5. This CDR3 region has 18 residues. Germline V lookup: CDR1 SNHLY, CDR2 FYNNEI. The CDR3: CASSEGRLAGANTGELFF. In DNA, the CDR3 is TGTGCCAGCAGTGAAGGACGGCTAGCGGGAGCGAACACCGGGGAGCTGTTTTTT.

This sequence joins TRBV9 and TRBJ2-2, with TRBD1 identical over 9 bases. With V trimmed by 1 base and J by 7 bases, 5 bases remained unmatched. Germline loops: CDR1 SGDLS, CDR2 YYNGEE. The CDR3 spans 15 residues. This chain's CDR3 is CASSVTDRGGGELFF. CDR3 bases: TGTGCCAGCAGCGTAACGGACAGGGGTGGCGGGGAGCTGTTTTTT.

The chain is built from TRBV5-6 and TRBJ1-1; tentatively, D is TRBD1 (5 bases). The CDR3 extends over 16 amino acids. The V and J ends lost 4 bases and 1 base respectively, with 17 bases between them. Germline values: CDR1 SGHDT, CDR2 YYEEEE. CDR3 amino acids: CASSPALGRGNTEAFF. The DNA for the CDR3 is TGTGCCAGCAGCCCAGCCTTGGGGAGGGGGAACACTGAAGCTTTCTTT.

This clone showed up just once. The chain joins TRBV5-4 to TRBJ1-1; TRBD1 aligns across 7 bases. The CDR3 is 13 residues long. V trimming: 4 bases; J trimming: 7 bases; junction bases outside the gene matches: 7. Germline V gene sequence: CDR1 SGHNT, CDR2 YYREEE (reference sequence). CDR3 amino acids: CASSVGQTLEAFF. The CDR3 coding sequence is TGTGCCAGCAGCGTGGGACAGACCCTTGAAGCTTTCTTT. The full variable domain, with the rest looked up from reference TRBV5-4 and TRBJ1-1, is ETGVTQSPTHLIKTRGQQVTLRCSSQSGHNTVSWYQQALGQGPQFIFQYYREEENGRGNFPPRFSGLQFPNYSSELNVNALELDDSALYLCASSVGQTLEAFFGQGTRLTVV.

The chain joins TRBV28 to TRBJ1-2; 9 nucleotides align to TRBD1. This CDR3 region has 14 residues. Germline loops: CDR1 MDHEN, CDR2 SYDVKM. With 2 bases clipped from V and 4 bases from J, the junction kept 2 bases outside the gene matches. CDR3 DNA: TGTGCCAGCAGTTTAGAACAGGGGGCCTATGGCTACACCTTC. The encoded protein is CASSLEQGAYGYTF.

The chain links TRBV18 to TRBJ1-5, with TRBD1 matching 8 bases. Germline V gene data show CDR1 as KGHSH and CDR2 as LQKENI. This CDR3 has 15 residues. The V gene end was trimmed by 0 bases and the J gene end by 5 bases; junction bases not matched to a gene: 3. CDR3 coding DNA: TGTGCCAGCTCACCACCGGGCAGGGGGCATCAGCCCCAGCATTTT. Translating gives CASSPPGRGHQPQHF.

This clone was seen only a few times. The chain carries TRBV9 and TRBJ2-1; 7 bases line up with TRBD2. Germline V gene sequence: CDR1 SGDLS, CDR2 YYNGEE. This CDR3 has 14 amino acids. With 0 bases clipped from V and 8 bases from J, the junction kept 5 bases outside the gene matches. CDR3 sequence (DNA): TGTGCCAGCAGCGTAGGCAGGGAGGGCGATGAGCAGTTCTTC. Protein product: CASSVGREGDEQFF.

The CDR3 bases are TGTGCCAGCAGCTTTGGGTCAGGGGGTGAAGCTTTCTTT. This codes for CASSFGSGGEAFF. This rearrangement joins TRBV7-2 to TRBJ1-1; 7 bases agree with TRBD1. Germline V lookup: CDR1 SGHTA, CDR2 FQGNSA. The CDR3 consists of 13 residues. With V trimmed by 3 bases and J by 7 bases, 5 bases remained unmatched.

The CDR3 region is CSVEVGQETQYF. The CDR3 region has the DNA TGCAGCGTTGAGGTCGGCCAAGAGACCCAGTACTTC. This chain connects TRBV29-1 to TRBJ2-5; D not resolved. V gave up 3 bases and J gave up 1 base, with 6 bases separating them. Germline assignment: CDR1 SQVTM and CDR2 ANQGSEA. CDR3 length equals 12 residues.

This clone was seen more than once but under ten times. The chain employs TRBV4-2 and TRBJ2-1; D gene uncertain. V dropped 0 bases and J dropped 3 bases, with 15 bases sitting between them. From germline, CDR1 is LGHNA and CDR2 YNFKEQ. There are 17 residues in the CDR3. Here the CDR3 DNA reads TGTGCCAGCAGCCAAGAGCCCCTAAGCGCCCTCTACAATGAGCAGTTCTTC. It specifies CASSQEPLSALYNEQFF.

The genes are TRBV18 and TRBJ2-1, with 9 nucleotides matching TRBD1. Germline V gene sequence: CDR1 KGHSH, CDR2 LQKENI. The CDR3 runs to 13 residues. V was pared by 3 bases and J by 7 bases, with 1 base of the junction left unmatched. CDR3 coding DNA: TGTGCCAGCTCACCCGACAGGGGGAATGAGCAGTTCTTC. As protein: CASSPDRGNEQFF.

The CDR3 sequence: CASSQVTGQGHYGYTF. CDR3 nucleotides: TGCGCCAGCAGCCAAGTCACTGGACAGGGTCACTATGGCTACACCTTC. V gene TRBV4-3 combines with J gene TRBJ1-2; 8 nucleotides align to TRBD1. The CDR3 is 16 residues long. The J segment lost 3 bases and the V segment lost 1 base, leaving 7 bases of the junction unmatched. The germline CDR1 and CDR2 sequences are LGHNA and YSLEER.

The chain links TRBV30 to TRBJ2-7; 8 bases align to TRBD2. J was trimmed by 4 bases and V by 2 bases; bases with no gene match: 10. The CDR3 runs to 15 residues. Germline assignment: CDR1 GTSNPN and CDR2 SVGIG (reference sequence). CDR3 amino acids: CAWSPTGGRSYEQYF. The CDR3 bases are TGTGCCTGGAGTCCCACGGGGGGGCGCTCTTACGAGCAGTACTTC. The variable domain in full, with the rest retrieved from reference TRBV30 and TRBJ2-7, is SQTIHQWPATLVQPVGSPLSLECTVEGTSNPNLYWYRQAAGRGLQLLFYSVGIGQISSEVPQNLSASRPQDRQFILSSKKLLLSDSGFYLCAWSPTGGRSYEQYFGPGTRLTVT.

The chain joins TRBV7-9 to TRBJ2-3; 9 bases are a match to TRBD2. The CDR3 sequence is 16 residues long. The germline CDR1 and CDR2 sequences are SEHNR and FQNEAQ (reference sequence). The ends lost 6 bases at V and 6 bases at J; junction bases unmatched: 13. The CDR3 region has the DNA TGTGCCAGCAGGGATAGCGGGAGTGACTTGAGGGATACGCAGTATTTT. Translation gives CASRDSGSDLRDTQYF.

The rearrangement uses TRBV7-3 and TRBJ2-2, with D possibly being TRBD1 (6 bases). This CDR3 spans 13 amino acids. The germline V gene encodes CDR1 SGHTA and CDR2 FQGTGA. Trimming left V 5 bases short and J 3 bases short, with 7 bases between. This CDR3 reads CASSRQDTGELFF. The CDR3, as DNA: TGTGCCAGCAGCCGACAGGACACCGGGGAGCTGTTTTTT.

The V and J genes are TRBV4-2 and TRBJ2-1; 9 positions match TRBD1. From germline, CDR1 is LGHNA and CDR2 YNFKEQ. The CDR3 extends over 16 amino acids. The junction had 4 bases not matched to a gene; V was cut back by 1 base and J by 3 bases. CDR3 sequence reads: CASSQVDRGVYNEQFF. CDR3 bases: TGTGCCAGCAGCCAAGTTGACAGGGGGGTCTACAATGAGCAGTTCTTC.

The chain couples TRBV27 to TRBJ1-1; TRBD1 might be the D (5 bases). CDR3 size: 15 residues. Trimming stripped 5 bases from V and 3 bases from J, with 16 bases between. Germline loops: CDR1 MNHEY, CDR2 SMNVEV (reference sequence). The CDR3 DNA sequence: TGTGCCAGCAGTCCGCGGGGCGTAGGGGACACTGAAGCTTTCTTT. Translation gives CASSPRGVGDTEAFF.

V and J are TRBV28 and TRBJ2-6; 8 nucleotides line up with TRBD1. The junction had 11 bases not matched to a gene; V was cut back by 3 bases and J by 4 bases. Germline CDR1 is MDHEN and CDR2 is SYDVKM. The CDR3 totals 18 residues. CDR3 loop: CASSLGRGHSRGANVLTF. The DNA of the CDR3 is TGTGCCAGCAGTTTGGGCAGGGGGCATTCGAGAGGGGCCAACGTCCTGACTTTC.

The rearrangement links TRBV6-5 to TRBJ1-5, with TRBD1 identical over 8 bases. The V gene's germline CDR1 is MNHEY and CDR2 SVGAGI. The CDR3 totals 15 residues. J lost 2 bases, V lost 4 bases, and 4 bases had no gene match. CDR3 in amino acids: CASSFRGPGNQPQHF. The CDR3 region has the DNA TGTGCCAGCAGTTTCAGGGGGCCGGGCAATCAGCCCCAGCATTTT.

The chain carries TRBV7-2 and TRBJ1-1; TRBD1 is a possible D gene (6 bases). Germline V gives CDR1 SGHTA, CDR2 FQGNSA. V lost 0 bases to trimming and J lost 4 bases, with 15 bases between them. The length of the CDR3 is 16 residues. CDR3 DNA: TGTGCCAGCAGCTTAGCTAGTAGGGGGTTTTTCACTGAAGCTTTCTTT. Translating it yields CASSLASRGFFTEAFF.